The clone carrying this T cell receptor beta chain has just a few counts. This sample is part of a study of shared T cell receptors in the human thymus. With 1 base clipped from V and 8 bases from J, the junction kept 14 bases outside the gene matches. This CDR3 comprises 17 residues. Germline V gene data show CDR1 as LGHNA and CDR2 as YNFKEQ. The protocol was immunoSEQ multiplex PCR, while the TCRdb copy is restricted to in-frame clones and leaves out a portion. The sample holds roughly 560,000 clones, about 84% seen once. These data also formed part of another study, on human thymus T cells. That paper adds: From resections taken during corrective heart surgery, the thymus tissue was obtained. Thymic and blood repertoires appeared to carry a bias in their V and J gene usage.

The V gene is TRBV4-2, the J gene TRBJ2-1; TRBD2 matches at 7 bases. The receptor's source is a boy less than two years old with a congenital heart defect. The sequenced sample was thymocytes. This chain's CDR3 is CASSQAKSGLGSDEQFF. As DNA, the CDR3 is TGTGCCAGCAGCCAAGCTAAATCCGGACTAGGATCGGATGAGCAGTTCTTC.